These 20 T cell receptor beta chains share one sample of origin, sequenced in a study of PD-1 blockade in classical Hodgkin lymphoma (dated by TCRdb to 2020 to 2021). Receptors were amplified or captured by the immunoSEQ multiplex PCR assay. TCRdb provides this immuneACCESS table in a form limited to in-frame rearrangements. Some clones are lacking; in checked studies, under half of them reflect an unresolved V gene, and why the rest are absent is not known. Across this sample there are about 60,000 clones, with around 90% seen only once. In total, the top ten clones hold more than 7.5% of the sample. The meaning of the sample's time point label: cycle 1 day 1 (C1D1), immediately before nivolumab initiation. All trial patients had relapsed after autologous stem cell transplantation, with cohorts A, B and C differing in prior brentuximab vedotin exposure. The starting material was peripheral blood mononuclear cells (PBMCs), obtained at baseline. The receptors originated from a human donor with classical Hodgkin lymphoma.

The chain recombines TRBV4-1 with TRBJ2-1; D is possibly TRBD1 or TRBD2 (5 bases each). The CDR3 has 15 residues. Germline lookup yields CDR1 MGHRA and CDR2 YSYEKL. Trimming took off 0 bases at V and 7 bases at J, with 13 bases between the two ends. The CDR3 spells CASSQESGTRNEQFF. In DNA, the CDR3 is TGCGCCAGCAGCCAAGAGTCGGGGACCAGGAATGAGCAGTTCTTC.

The chain combines TRBV6-1 with TRBJ2-7, with D perhaps TRBD1 or TRBD2 (5 bases each). The CDR3 is 16 amino acids. The germline V gene encodes CDR1 MNHNS and CDR2 SASEGT. V lost 0 bases and J lost 0, with 12 bases in between. DNA for the CDR3: TGTGCCAGCAGTGAAGCGCCGGGGCGAAGCTCCTACGAGCAGTACTTC. Protein sequence: CASSEAPGRSSYEQYF.

This chain connects TRBV19 to TRBJ1-6, with D possibly TRBD1 on 6 matching bases. CDR3 size: 14 residues. Germline V lookup: CDR1 LNHDA, CDR2 SQIVND (reference sequence). Between the trimmed V and J ends, which lost 4 bases and 7 bases, there was a span of 11 bases. The CDR3 region has the DNA TGTGCCAGTAGTAGGGACACGGTAAATTCACCCCTCCACTTT. This encodes CASSRDTVNSPLHF.

The chain uses TRBV7-9 and TRBJ2-4; D tentatively reads TRBD1 or TRBD2 (5 bases each). V shed 5 bases and J shed 0 bases, with 14 bases lying between them. The V gene's germline CDR1 is SEHNR and CDR2 FQNEAQ (reference sequence). CDR3 size: 16 residues. CDR3 amino acids: CASSPGTAGAKNIQYF. The DNA for the CDR3 is TGTGCCAGCAGCCCCGGGACGGCGGGAGCCAAAAACATTCAGTACTTC.

The chain employs TRBV10-3 and TRBJ2-3; 11 bases are shared with TRBD2. The germline CDR1 and CDR2 sequences are ENHRY and SYGVKD. This CDR3 contains 18 residues. The V segment lost 0 bases and the J segment 2 bases; nucleotides outside the gene matches: 7. The CDR3 bases are TGTGCCATCAGTGAGTCGGCGGGGACTAGCGGATTCACAGATACGCAGTATTTT. Protein sequence: CAISESAGTSGFTDTQYF.

V is TRBV5-1 and J is TRBJ2-1, with 10 bases lining up with TRBD2. The CDR3 covers 15 residues. With V trimmed by 0 bases and J by 4 bases, 1 base remained unmatched. In germline, CDR1 is SGHRS, CDR2 YFSETQ. The CDR3 bases are TGCGCCAGCAGCTTGGAGCGGGGGGGTTACAATGAGCAGTTCTTC. Protein: CASSLERGGYNEQFF.

The chain combines TRBV10-3 with TRBJ1-1, with TRBD1 as a possible D gene (6 bases). The CDR3 extends over 12 amino acids. V lost 10 bases and J 3 bases, leaving 12 bases between the germline ends. Germline V gene data show CDR1 as ENHRY and CDR2 as SYGVKD. The CDR3 spells CASRDTYTEAFF. The CDR3, as DNA: TGTGCCAGCCGGGACACTTACACTGAAGCTTTCTTT.

This clone appeared once. This chain joins TRBV5-4 and TRBJ2-3; a possible D gene is TRBD2 (6 bases). V shed 0 bases and J shed 2 bases, with 10 bases lying between them. The CDR3 loop spans 15 amino acids. Germline V gene sequence: CDR1 SGHNT, CDR2 YYREEE (reference sequence). This chain's CDR3 is CASSLGGVPTDTQYF. DNA for the CDR3: TGTGCCAGCAGCTTGGGGGGGGTCCCCACAGATACGCAGTATTTT.

The gene calls are TRBV15 and TRBJ2-7, with 9 nucleotides matching TRBD1. Germline lookup yields CDR1 LNHNV and CDR2 YYDKDF (reference sequence). Unmatched junction bases numbered 6, after V lost 5 bases and J lost 4 bases. This CDR3 comprises 14 residues. CDR3 DNA: TGTGCCACCAGCGATTGGGACAGGGTTTACGAGCAGTACTTC. Protein sequence: CATSDWDRVYEQYF.

The J gene is TRBJ2-1, the V gene TRBV5-1; 7 bases line up with TRBD2. The CDR3 contains 16 residues. The junction had 5 bases not matched to a gene; V was cut back by 1 base and J by 1 base. Germline assignment: CDR1 SGHRS and CDR2 YFSETQ. CDR3 sequence (DNA): TGCGCCAGCAGCTTGCCTAGCGGATCTTCCTACAATGAGCAGTTCTTC. It translates to CASSLPSGSSYNEQFF.

The chain employs TRBV11-3 and TRBJ2-2; 8 nucleotides line up with TRBD2. The CDR3 runs to 16 residues. Trimming took 1 base from V and 1 from J; bases not matched to a gene: 2. Germline CDR1 is SGHNT and CDR2 is YENEEA. CDR3 coding DNA: TGTGCCAGCAGCTTAGCCGGGACTAGGAACACCGGGGAGCTGTTTTTT. Translating gives CASSLAGTRNTGELFF.

This clone was found once. This rearrangement joins TRBV2 to TRBJ2-1, with TRBD2 as a possible D gene (7 bases). The CDR3 runs to 15 residues. V shed 3 bases and J shed 0 bases, with 9 bases lying between them. The germline CDR1 and CDR2 sequences are SNHLY and FYNNEI. This CDR3 reads CASSERGGSYNEQFF. The CDR3 DNA follows: TGTGCCAGCAGTGAGAGGGGGGGCTCCTACAATGAGCAGTTCTTC.

The sample holds a few counts of this clone. The chain joins TRBV9 to TRBJ1-1; D gene ambiguous. This CDR3 is built from 14 residues. V was trimmed by 3 bases and J by 3 bases, leaving 12 bases between them. Germline CDR1 is SGDLS and CDR2 is YYNGEE. CDR3 coding DNA: TGTGCCAGCAGCGAAGGTGTTTCGGACACTGAAGCTTTCTTT. Translating gives CASSEGVSDTEAFF.

This chain links TRBV28 with TRBJ2-2; TRBD1 might be the D (6 bases). Trimming removed 8 bases from V and 4 bases from J, with 14 bases in between. The V gene's germline CDR1 is MDHEN and CDR2 SYDVKM. This CDR3 contains 14 residues. The CDR3 DNA is TGTGCCAGCGGGAGAGGGGGACGCACCGGGGAGCTGTTTTTT. It encodes CASGRGGRTGELFF.

The chain uses TRBV2 and TRBJ2-1, with 8 bases fitting TRBD2. The CDR3 covers 17 residues. Germline CDR1 reads SNHLY; CDR2 reads FYNNEI. V shed 6 bases and J 0 bases; nucleotides not matched to a gene: 10. The CDR3 here is CASSDSLSGTSYNEQFF. CDR3 DNA: TGTGCCAGCAGCGATTCCCTTAGCGGGACCTCCTACAATGAGCAGTTCTTC.

J is TRBJ2-3 and V is TRBV5-1; D may be TRBD2 (5 bases). V was clipped by 0 bases and J by 9 bases, with 14 bases between them. Germline-derived CDR1 and CDR2 are SGHRS and YFSETQ. The CDR3 length is 14 residues. The CDR3 DNA reads TGCGCCAGCAGCTTGGAGGGAGACCGGGTCACGCAGTATTTT. This codes for CASSLEGDRVTQYF. The full variable domain, with the rest looked up from reference TRBV5-1 and TRBJ2-3, is KAGVTQTPRYLIKTRGQQVTLSCSPISGHRSVSWYQQTPGQGLQFLFEYFSETQRNKGNFPGRFSGRQFSNSRSEMNVSTLELGDSALYLCASSLEGDRVTQYFGPGTRLTVL.

The V call is TRBV29-1, the J call TRBJ2-7, with D uncertain. V gave up 0 bases and J gave up 1 base, with 13 bases separating them. The CDR3 totals 15 residues. In germline, CDR1 is SQVTM, CDR2 ANQGSEA. CDR3 DNA: TGCAGCGTTGAAGAGGAATCCTCTCCTTCCTACGAGCAGTACTTC. This translates into CSVEEESSPSYEQYF.

Concerning this clone: Germline and junction disagree at one end, which may indicate a read error. CDR3 sequence (DNA): TGTGCCAGCAGCGTAGAACGGGGGAACACCGGGGAGCTGTTTTTT. Translation: CASSVERGNTGELFF. J is TRBJ2-2 and V is TRBV11-3; the D gene is possibly TRBD2 (5 bases). Germline V CDR1 and CDR2: SGHNT, YENEEA. The CDR3 totals 15 residues.

V and J are TRBV4-1 and TRBJ2-5, with D unclear. The length of the CDR3 is 14 residues. V was clipped by 0 bases and J by 4 bases, with 9 bases between them. In germline, CDR1 is MGHRA, CDR2 YSYEKL. CDR3 residues: CASSQDAVGETQYF. The CDR3 nucleotides read TGCGCCAGCAGCCAAGATGCAGTAGGAGAGACCCAGTACTTC.

This clone was detected once. The V gene is TRBV7-3, the J gene TRBJ2-3; a possible D gene is TRBD2 (6 bases). The germline V gene encodes CDR1 SGHTA and CDR2 FQGTGA. The CDR3 runs 13 residues. Trimming took 4 bases from V and 4 from J, leaving 9 bases between them. The CDR3 loop reads CASSYGSADTQYF. The CDR3, as DNA: TGTGCCAGCAGCTACGGGAGCGCAGATACGCAGTATTTT.